This T cell receptor (beta chain) was identified during a study of graft-versus-host responses after intestinal transplantation. Study-level results: Among recipient marrow samples, GvH clones were found; some appeared first in ileum or blood.

From the graft tissue, intraepithelial and lamina propria lymphocytes were released through processing. On this clone: Its antigen is unidentified.

CDR1 is SQVTM and CDR2 is ANQGSEA in the germline V gene. V lost 6 bases and J lost 4, with 15 bases in between. The CDR3 extends over 13 amino acids. Here immunoSEQ multiplex PCR was the method, and the copy in TCRdb shows in-frame clones only, minus some. The data hold 8,700 or so clones, with around 62% observed a single time. The material sequenced was ileum tissue, taken roughly 450 days after transplant. This chain connects TRBV29-1 to TRBJ2-5, with a tentative D call TRBD2 (7 bases). This receptor was obtained from a human patient who received an intestinal transplant, so some T cells may come from the graft donor. The CDR3 protein is CSVNGGLLETQYF. DNA of the CDR3: TGCAGCGTCAACGGGGGGCTTTTAGAGACCCAGTACTTC.